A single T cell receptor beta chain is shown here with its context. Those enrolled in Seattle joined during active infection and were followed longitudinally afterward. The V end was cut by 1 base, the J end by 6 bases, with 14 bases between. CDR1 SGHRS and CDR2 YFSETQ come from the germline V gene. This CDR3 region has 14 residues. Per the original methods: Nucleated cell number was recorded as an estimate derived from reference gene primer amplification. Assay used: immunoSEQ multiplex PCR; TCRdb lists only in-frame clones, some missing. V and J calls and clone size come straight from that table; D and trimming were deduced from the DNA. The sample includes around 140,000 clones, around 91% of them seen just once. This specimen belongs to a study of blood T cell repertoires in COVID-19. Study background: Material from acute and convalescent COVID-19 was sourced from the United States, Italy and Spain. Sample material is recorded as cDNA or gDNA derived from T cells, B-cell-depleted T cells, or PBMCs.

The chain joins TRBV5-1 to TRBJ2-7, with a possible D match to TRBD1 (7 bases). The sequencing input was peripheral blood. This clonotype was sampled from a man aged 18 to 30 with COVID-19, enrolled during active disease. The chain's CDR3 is CASSLTRGDGEQYF. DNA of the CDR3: TGCGCCAGCAGCTTGACCAGGGGGGATGGCGAGCAGTACTTC. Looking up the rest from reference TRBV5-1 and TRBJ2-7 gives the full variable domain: KAGVTQTPRYLIKTRGQQVTLSCSPISGHRSVSWYQQTPGQGLQFLFEYFSETQRNKGNFPGRFSGRQFSNSRSEMNVSTLELGDSALYLCASSLTRGDGEQYFGPGTRLTVT.